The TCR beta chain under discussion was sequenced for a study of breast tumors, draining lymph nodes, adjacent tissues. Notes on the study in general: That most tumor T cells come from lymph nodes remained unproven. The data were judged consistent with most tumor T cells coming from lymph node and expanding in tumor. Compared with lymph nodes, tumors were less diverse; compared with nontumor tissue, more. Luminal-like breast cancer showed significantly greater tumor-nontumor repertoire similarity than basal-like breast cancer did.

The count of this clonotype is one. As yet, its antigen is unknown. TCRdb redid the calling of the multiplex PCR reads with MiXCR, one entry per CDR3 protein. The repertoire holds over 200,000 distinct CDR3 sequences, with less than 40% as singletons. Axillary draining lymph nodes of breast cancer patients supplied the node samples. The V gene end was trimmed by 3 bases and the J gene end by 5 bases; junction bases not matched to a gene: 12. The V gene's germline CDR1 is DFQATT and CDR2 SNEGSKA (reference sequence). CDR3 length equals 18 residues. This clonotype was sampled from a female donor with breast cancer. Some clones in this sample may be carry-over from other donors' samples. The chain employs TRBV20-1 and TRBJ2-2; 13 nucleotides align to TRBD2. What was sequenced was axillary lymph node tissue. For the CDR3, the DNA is TGCAGTGCTAGCGTAATCCACGGACTAGCGGGAGAAACCGGGGAGCTGTTTTTT. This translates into CSASVIHGLAGETGELFF.